The 17 T cell receptor beta chains in this list originate from one sample, sequenced in a study of blood T cell repertoires in COVID-19. Data came from immunoSEQ multiplex PCR; TCRdb stores just in-frame clones and leaves some out. Of about 330,000 clones listed, 87% are singletons. The sample taken for sequencing was peripheral blood. The receptors stem from a man in his thirties or forties with COVID-19, enrolled during active disease.

This chain links TRBV3-1 (or the pseudogene TRBV3-2) with TRBJ2-1, with 8 nucleotides matching TRBD2. The CDR3 length is 14 residues. Looked up from germline, CDR1 is LGHDT and CDR2 is YNNKEL (reference sequence). V lost 1 base to trimming and J lost 7 bases; unmatched junction nucleotides: 3. The CDR3 DNA reads as TGTGCCAGCAGCCAAGTGCCTAGCGGGAATGAGCAGTTCTTC. Its translation is CASSQVPSGNEQFF.

The rearrangement links TRBV18 to TRBJ1-4, with TRBD1 as a possible D gene (6 bases). This CDR3 comprises 15 residues. The germline CDR1 and CDR2 sequences are KGHSH and LQKENI. The ends were cut back, 5 bases at V and 0 bases at J, with 10 bases in the middle. The CDR3 DNA reads as TGTGCCAGCTCATTGCCAGGGGCAACTAATGAAAAACTGTTTTTT. It translates to CASSLPGATNEKLFF.

V usage is TRBV18 and J usage is TRBJ2-1; 9 bases align to TRBD1. Germline trimming cut 1 base from V and 7 bases from J; bases unmatched to any gene: 8. Germline V lookup: CDR1 KGHSH, CDR2 LQKENI. CDR3 size: 16 residues. The CDR3 reads CASSPLNTGGENEQFF. Here the CDR3 DNA reads TGTGCCAGCTCACCACTGAATACAGGGGGCGAGAATGAGCAGTTCTTC.

V gene TRBV5-1 combines with J gene TRBJ1-2, with 9 bases identical to TRBD1. V dropped 0 bases and J dropped 8; count of bases not matched to a gene: 5. CDR3 size: 14 residues. Looked up from germline, CDR1 is SGHRS and CDR2 is YFSETQ. This CDR3 is CASSLEQGANGYTF. The DNA of the CDR3 is TGCGCCAGCAGCTTGGAACAGGGGGCAAACGGCTACACCTTC.

This clone was seen only once. The chain employs TRBV9 and TRBJ2-5; 7 bases line up with TRBD2. Germline lookup yields CDR1 SGDLS and CDR2 YYNGEE. The CDR3 spans 13 residues. Germline trimming cut 3 bases from V and 3 bases from J; bases unmatched to any gene: 2. For the CDR3, the DNA is TGTGCCAGCAGCGATCTAGCGGAAGAGACCCAGTACTTC. Translation: CASSDLAEETQYF.

The chain recombines TRBV2 with TRBJ1-5; no reliable D call. Germline CDR1 SNHLY, CDR2 FYNNEI. V was trimmed by 3 bases and J by 3 bases, leaving 15 bases between them. The CDR3 is 16 amino acids. The CDR3 DNA follows: TGTGCCAGCAGTGAGTTGTGGAGTACTAACAATCAGCCCCAGCATTTT. Translating gives CASSELWSTNNQPQHF.

This clone has a handful of counts. J is TRBJ2-3 and V is TRBV19; D gene ambiguous. The CDR3 is 16 amino acids. Trimming took off 3 bases at V and 2 bases at J, with 15 bases between the two ends. Germline CDR1 reads LNHDA; CDR2 reads SQIVND (reference sequence). CDR3 DNA: TGTGCCAGTAGTATCGAAGGAGAACTACACACAGATACGCAGTATTTT. Protein sequence: CASSIEGELHTDTQYF.

The rearrangement uses TRBV15 and TRBJ1-5; D possibly corresponds to TRBD1 (5 bases). Germline CDR1 is LNHNV and CDR2 is YYDKDF (reference sequence). V lost 5 bases, J lost 0 bases, and 11 bases lay in between. The length of the CDR3 is 15 residues. Written as DNA, the CDR3 is TGTGCCACCAGCTACAGGACATATAGCAATCAGCCCCAGCATTTT. Its translation is CATSYRTYSNQPQHF.

This chain links TRBV7-2 with TRBJ2-3; 14 positions agree with TRBD2. Germline CDR1 is SGHTA and CDR2 is FQGNSA. Unmatched junction bases numbered 11, after V lost 2 bases and J lost 4 bases. The CDR3 loop spans 19 amino acids. CDR3 amino acids: CASSLTYIRLAGGSDTQYF. CDR3 nucleotides: TGTGCCAGCAGCTTAACATACATTCGACTAGCGGGAGGGTCAGATACGCAGTATTTT.

V is TRBV6-6 and J is TRBJ2-7; D is perhaps TRBD2 (6 bases). The V end was cut by 2 bases, the J end by 2 bases, with 13 bases between. Germline CDR1 is MNHNY and CDR2 is SVGAGI (reference sequence). This CDR3 region has 15 residues. CDR3 DNA sequence: TGTGCCAGCAGTTACGTACTAGCTGTAACCTACGAGCAGTACTTC. It is translated as CASSYVLAVTYEQYF.

This clone appeared once. DNA of the CDR3: TGTGCCAGCAGCTTAATACAACAGGGGGCGGTGTCCTATGGCTACACCTTC. Residues: CASSLIQQGAVSYGYTF. This rearrangement joins TRBV7-3 to TRBJ1-2, with 9 bases that match TRBD1. Trimming at V came to 1 base and at J to 4 bases, leaving 10 bases not matched to a gene. The CDR3 contains 17 residues. CDR1 is SGHTA and CDR2 is FQGTGA in the germline V gene.

This clone was counted a few times. The chain carries TRBV19 and TRBJ2-2; perhaps TRBD2 as D (5 bases). Germline V gene lookup returns CDR1 LNHDA and CDR2 SQIVND (reference sequence). Trimming removed 3 bases from V and 7 bases from J, with 12 bases in between. The CDR3 contains 14 residues. CDR3 coding DNA: TGTGCCAGTAGTATTAATTTAGGGAGCGGGGAGCTGTTTTTT. This codes for CASSINLGSGELFF.

This chain connects TRBV6-5 to TRBJ1-1; tentatively, D is TRBD1 (5 bases). Trimming left V 5 bases short and J 4 bases short, with 17 bases between. The CDR3 sequence is 15 residues long. The germline gives CDR1 MNHEY, CDR2 SVGAGI. The CDR3 sequence is CASSNHFGGGTEAFF. CDR3 bases: TGTGCCAGCAGTAACCATTTTGGGGGGGGCACTGAAGCTTTCTTT.

The V call is TRBV5-1, the J call TRBJ2-5; 7 nucleotides agree with TRBD1. This CDR3 contains 16 residues. Germline V gene sequence: CDR1 SGHRS, CDR2 YFSETQ. The V gene end was trimmed by 0 bases and the J gene end by 5 bases; junction bases not matched to a gene: 10. The CDR3 DNA sequence: TGCGCCAGCAGCTTGGCAGGGGGACGTTTGGGGGAGACCCAGTACTTC. Encoded protein: CASSLAGGRLGETQYF.

This chain links TRBV7-2 with TRBJ2-4, with 8 bases that match TRBD2. The junction had 8 bases not matched to a gene; V was cut back by 1 base and J by 0 bases. CDR3 length: 18 amino acids. CDR1 is SGHTA, CDR2 FQGNSA, per germline. CDR3 nucleotide sequence: TGTGCCAGCAGCTTAGTCGGGGGGGCTACGTCAGCCAAAAACATTCAGTACTTC. This sequence encodes CASSLVGGATSAKNIQYF.

This sequence joins TRBV18 and TRBJ1-5; D not resolved. The CDR3 is made up of 15 amino acids. V lost 3 bases, J lost 3 bases, and 12 bases lay in between. Per the germline V gene, CDR1 is KGHSH and CDR2 is LQKENI. CDR3 coding DNA: TGTGCCAGCTCACCGTCCCCCAATTTCAATCAGCCCCAGCATTTT. This sequence encodes CASSPSPNFNQPQHF.

This clone was detected once. The rearrangement uses TRBV7-3 and TRBJ2-5; 7 bases match TRBD2. Germline CDR1 reads SGHTA; CDR2 reads FQGTGA. Trimming removed 5 bases from V and 5 bases from J; junction bases left unmatched: 14. This CDR3 is built from 16 residues. This CDR3 is CASSPQGLSGLETQYF. CDR3 DNA sequence: TGTGCCAGCAGCCCCCAGGGACTAAGCGGATTGGAGACCCAGTACTTC.